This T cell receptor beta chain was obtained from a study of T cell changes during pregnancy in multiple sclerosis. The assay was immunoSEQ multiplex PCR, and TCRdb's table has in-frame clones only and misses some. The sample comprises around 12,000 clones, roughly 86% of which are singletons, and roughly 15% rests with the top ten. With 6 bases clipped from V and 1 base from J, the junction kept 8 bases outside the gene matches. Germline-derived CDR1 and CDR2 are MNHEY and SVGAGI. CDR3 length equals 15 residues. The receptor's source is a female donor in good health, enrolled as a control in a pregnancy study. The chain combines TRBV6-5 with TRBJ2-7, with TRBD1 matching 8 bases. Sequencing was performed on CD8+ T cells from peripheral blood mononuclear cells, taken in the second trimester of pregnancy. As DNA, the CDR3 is TGTGCCAGCAGGAAACCGGGACAGGCGTCCTACGAGCAGTACTTC. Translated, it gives CASRKPGQASYEQYF.